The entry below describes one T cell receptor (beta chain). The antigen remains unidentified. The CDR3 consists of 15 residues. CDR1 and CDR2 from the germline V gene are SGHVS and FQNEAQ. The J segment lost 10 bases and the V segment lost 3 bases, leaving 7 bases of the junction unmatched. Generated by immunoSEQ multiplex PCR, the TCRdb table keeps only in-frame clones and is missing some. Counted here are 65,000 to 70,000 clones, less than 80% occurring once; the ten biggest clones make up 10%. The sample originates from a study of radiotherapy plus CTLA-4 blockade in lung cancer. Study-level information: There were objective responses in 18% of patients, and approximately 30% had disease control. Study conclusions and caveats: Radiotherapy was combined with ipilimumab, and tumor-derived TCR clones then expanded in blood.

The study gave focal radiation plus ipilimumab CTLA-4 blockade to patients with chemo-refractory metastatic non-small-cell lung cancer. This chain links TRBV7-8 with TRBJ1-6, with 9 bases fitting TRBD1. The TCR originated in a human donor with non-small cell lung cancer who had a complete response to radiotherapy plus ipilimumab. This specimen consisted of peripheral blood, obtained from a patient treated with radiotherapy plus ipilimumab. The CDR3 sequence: CASSFERTGVSPLHF. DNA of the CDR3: TGTGCCAGCAGCTTCGAAAGGACAGGGGTCTCACCCCTCCACTTT.